The 2 T cell receptor beta chains reported below all come from one sample, sequenced in a study of CD8 T cells in Susac syndrome. An amount of RNA that ranged from roughly 0.5 to 1 ug was reverse transcribed with random hexamers. TCRdb analysed the immunoSEQ multiplex PCR reads with MiXCR anew, one entry per CDR3 protein. Of about 210,000 distinct CDR3 sequences listed, under 95% are singletons. The sequencing sample was made of CD4+ T cells from PBMCs. The receptors stem from a human donor in good health.

V and J are TRBV5-1 and TRBJ2-5; D possibly corresponds to TRBD1 (6 bases). Per the germline V gene, CDR1 is SGHRS and CDR2 is YFSETQ. Trimming took 2 bases from V and 2 from J, leaving 16 bases between them. The CDR3 totals 16 residues. In DNA, the CDR3 is TGCGCCAGCAGCTTAATGGCAGGGGCAACTCAAGAGACCCAGTACTTC. Amino acids: CASSLMAGATQETQYF. Full variable domain (outside the CDR3, taken from reference TRBV5-1 and TRBJ2-5): KAGVTQTPRYLIKTRGQQVTLSCSPISGHRSVSWYQQTPGQGLQFLFEYFSETQRNKGNFPGRFSGRQFSNSRSEMNVSTLELGDSALYLCASSLMAGATQETQYFGPGTRLLVL.

V gene TRBV5-6 combines with J gene TRBJ1-2; the D gene is possibly TRBD1 (6 bases). With 4 bases removed from V and 8 bases from J, the gap between germline ends came to 21 bases. The CDR3 contains 15 residues. Germline V gene sequence: CDR1 SGHDT, CDR2 YYEEEE. CDR3 coding DNA: TGTGCCAGCAGCGAATTCGGGGGGGCACTAATCGGCTACACCTTC. Translating gives CASSEFGGALIGYTF.